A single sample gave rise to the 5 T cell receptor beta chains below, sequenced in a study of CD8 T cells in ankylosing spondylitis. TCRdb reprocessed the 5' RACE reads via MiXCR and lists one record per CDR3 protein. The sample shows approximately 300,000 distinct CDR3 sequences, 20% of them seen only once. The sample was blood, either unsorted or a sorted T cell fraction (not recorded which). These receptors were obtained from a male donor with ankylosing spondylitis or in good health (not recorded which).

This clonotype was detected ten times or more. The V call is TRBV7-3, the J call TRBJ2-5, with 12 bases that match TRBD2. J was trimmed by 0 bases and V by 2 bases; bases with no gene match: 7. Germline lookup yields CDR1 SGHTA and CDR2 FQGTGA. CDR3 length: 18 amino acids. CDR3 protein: CASSLQETSGGHQETQYF. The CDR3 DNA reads TGTGCCAGCAGCTTACAGGAGACTAGCGGGGGCCACCAAGAGACCCAGTACTTC.

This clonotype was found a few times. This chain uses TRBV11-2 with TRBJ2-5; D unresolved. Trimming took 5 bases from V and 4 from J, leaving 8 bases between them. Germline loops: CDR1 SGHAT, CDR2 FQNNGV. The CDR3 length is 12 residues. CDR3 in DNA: TGTGCCAGCAGCGTTGGGCCAGAGACCCAGTACTTC. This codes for CASSVGPETQYF.

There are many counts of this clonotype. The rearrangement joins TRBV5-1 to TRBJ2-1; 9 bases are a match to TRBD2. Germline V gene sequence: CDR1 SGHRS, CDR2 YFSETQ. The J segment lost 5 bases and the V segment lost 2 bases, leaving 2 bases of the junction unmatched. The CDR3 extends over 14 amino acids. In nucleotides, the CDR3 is TGCGCCAGCAGCTTTAGACTAGCGGACAATGAGCAGTTCTTC. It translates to CASSFRLADNEQFF.

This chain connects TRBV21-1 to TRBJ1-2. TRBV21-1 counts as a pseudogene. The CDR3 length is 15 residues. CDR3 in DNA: TGTGCCAGCAGCGAAAAATGGGACGAAGCGGAGGGCTACACCTTC. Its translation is CASSEKWDEAEGYTF.

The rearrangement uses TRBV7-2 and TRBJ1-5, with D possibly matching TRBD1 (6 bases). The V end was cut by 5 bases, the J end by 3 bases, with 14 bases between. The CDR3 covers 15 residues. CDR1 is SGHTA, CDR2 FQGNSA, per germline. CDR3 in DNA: TGTGCCAGCAGCCGGAGAGACAGGTTCAATCAGCCCCAGCATTTT. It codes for CASSRRDRFNQPQHF. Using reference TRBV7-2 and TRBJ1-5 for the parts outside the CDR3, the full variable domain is GAGVSQSPSNKVTEKGKDVELRCDPISGHTALYWYRQSLGQGLEFLIYFQGNSAPDKSGLPSDRFSAERTGGSVSTLTIQRTQQEDSAVYLCASSRRDRFNQPQHFGDGTRLSIL.